This TCR beta chain was recorded in a study of technical replicates of blood from a few donors. Data came from immunoSEQ multiplex PCR; TCRdb stores just in-frame clones and leaves some out. The sample consists of 70,000 to 85,000 clones, 97% of them appearing once. Germline V gives CDR1 SGHRS, CDR2 YFSETQ. The CDR3 is 13 amino acids. V lost 5 bases, J lost 2 bases, and 2 bases stayed unmatched. Sequencing was performed on T cells isolated from PBMCs. This sequence was found in a human donor in good health. The V gene is TRBV5-1, the J gene TRBJ2-7, with 9 bases aligning to TRBD1. CDR3 amino acids: CASSRDRAYEQYF. CDR3 DNA: TGCGCCAGCAGTCGGGACAGGGCCTACGAGCAGTACTTC.